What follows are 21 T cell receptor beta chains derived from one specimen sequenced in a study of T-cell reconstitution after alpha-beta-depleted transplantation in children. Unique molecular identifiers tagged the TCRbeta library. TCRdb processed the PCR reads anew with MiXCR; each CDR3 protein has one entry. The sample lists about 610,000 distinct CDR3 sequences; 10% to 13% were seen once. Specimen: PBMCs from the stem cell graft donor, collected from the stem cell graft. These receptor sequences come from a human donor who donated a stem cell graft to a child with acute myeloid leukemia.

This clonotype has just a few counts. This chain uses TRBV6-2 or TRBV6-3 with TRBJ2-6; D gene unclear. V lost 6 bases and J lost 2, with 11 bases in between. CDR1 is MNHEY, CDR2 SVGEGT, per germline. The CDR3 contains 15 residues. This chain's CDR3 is CASSDPQAGANVLTF. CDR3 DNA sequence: TGTGCCAGCAGCGACCCCCAGGCTGGGGCCAACGTCCTGACTTTC.

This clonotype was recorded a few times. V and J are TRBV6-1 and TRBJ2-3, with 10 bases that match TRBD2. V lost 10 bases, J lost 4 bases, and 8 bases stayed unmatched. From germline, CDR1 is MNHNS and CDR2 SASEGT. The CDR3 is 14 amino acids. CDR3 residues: CATLSGRMADTQYF. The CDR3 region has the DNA TGTGCCACCCTTAGCGGGAGGATGGCAGATACGCAGTATTTT.

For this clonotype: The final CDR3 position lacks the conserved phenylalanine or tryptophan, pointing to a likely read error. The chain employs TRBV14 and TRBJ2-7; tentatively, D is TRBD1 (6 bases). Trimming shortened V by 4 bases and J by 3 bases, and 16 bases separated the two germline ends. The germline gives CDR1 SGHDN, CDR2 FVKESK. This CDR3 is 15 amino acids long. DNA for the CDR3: TGTGCCAGCAGCCTTCGGACAGTCTCATTCTACGAGCAGTACTGC. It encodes CASSLRTVSFYEQYC.

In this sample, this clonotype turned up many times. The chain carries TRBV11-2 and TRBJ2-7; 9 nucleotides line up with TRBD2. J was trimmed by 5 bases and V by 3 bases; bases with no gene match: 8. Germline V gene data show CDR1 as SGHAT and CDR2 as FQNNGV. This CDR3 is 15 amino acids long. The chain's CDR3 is CASSFVSLAGNEQYF. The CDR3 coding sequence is TGTGCCAGCAGCTTCGTAAGCCTAGCGGGAAACGAGCAGTACTTC. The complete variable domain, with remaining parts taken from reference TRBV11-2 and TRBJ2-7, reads EAGVAQSPRYKIIEKRQSVAFWCNPISGHATLYWYQQILGQGPKLLIQFQNNGVVDDSQLPKDRFSAERLKGVDSTLKIQPAKLEDSAVYLCASSFVSLAGNEQYFGPGTRLTVT.

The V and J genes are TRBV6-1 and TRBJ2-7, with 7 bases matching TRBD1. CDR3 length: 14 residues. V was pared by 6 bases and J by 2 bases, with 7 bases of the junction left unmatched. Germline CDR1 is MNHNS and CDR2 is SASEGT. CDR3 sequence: CASSPGTEAYEQYF. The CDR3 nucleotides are TGTGCCAGCAGCCCCGGGACAGAAGCCTACGAGCAGTACTTC.

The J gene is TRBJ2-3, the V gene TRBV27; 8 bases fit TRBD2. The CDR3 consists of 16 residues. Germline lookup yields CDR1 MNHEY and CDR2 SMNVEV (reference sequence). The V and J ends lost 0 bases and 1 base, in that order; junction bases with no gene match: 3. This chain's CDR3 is CASSLSRAGGTDTQYF. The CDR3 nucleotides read TGTGCCAGCAGTTTATCTCGAGCGGGGGGCACAGATACGCAGTATTTT.

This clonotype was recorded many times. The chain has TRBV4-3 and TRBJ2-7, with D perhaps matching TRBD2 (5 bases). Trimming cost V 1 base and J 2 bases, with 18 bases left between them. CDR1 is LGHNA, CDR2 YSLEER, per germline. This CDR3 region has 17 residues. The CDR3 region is CASSQGYTWTSTYEQYF. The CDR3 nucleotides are TGCGCCAGCAGCCAAGGGTACACGTGGACTTCGACCTACGAGCAGTACTTC.

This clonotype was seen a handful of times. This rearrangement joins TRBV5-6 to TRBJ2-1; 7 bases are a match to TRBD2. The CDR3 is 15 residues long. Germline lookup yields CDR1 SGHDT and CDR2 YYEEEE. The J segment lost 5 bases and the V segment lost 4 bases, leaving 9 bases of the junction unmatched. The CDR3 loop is CASSLSSGANNEQFF. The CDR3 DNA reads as TGTGCCAGCAGCCTCTCTAGCGGTGCAAACAATGAGCAGTTCTTC.

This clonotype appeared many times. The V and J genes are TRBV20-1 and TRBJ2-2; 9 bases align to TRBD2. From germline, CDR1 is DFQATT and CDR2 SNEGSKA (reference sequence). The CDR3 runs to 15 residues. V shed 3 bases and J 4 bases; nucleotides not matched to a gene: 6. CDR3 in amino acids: CSASLPSGTTGELFF. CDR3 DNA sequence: TGCAGTGCTAGCCTGCCTAGCGGGACCACCGGGGAGCTGTTTTTT.

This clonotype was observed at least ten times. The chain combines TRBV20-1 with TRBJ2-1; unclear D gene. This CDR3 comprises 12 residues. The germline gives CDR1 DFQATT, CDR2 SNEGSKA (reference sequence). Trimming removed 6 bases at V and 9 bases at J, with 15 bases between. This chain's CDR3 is CSAYVRESEQFF. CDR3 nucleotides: TGCAGTGCCTATGTTCGAGAGAGTGAGCAGTTCTTC.

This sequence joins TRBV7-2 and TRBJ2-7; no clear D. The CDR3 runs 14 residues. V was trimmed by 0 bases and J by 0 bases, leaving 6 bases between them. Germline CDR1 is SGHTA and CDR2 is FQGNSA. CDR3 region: CASSLAILSYEQYF. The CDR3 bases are TGTGCCAGCAGCTTAGCGATCCTCTCCTACGAGCAGTACTTC.

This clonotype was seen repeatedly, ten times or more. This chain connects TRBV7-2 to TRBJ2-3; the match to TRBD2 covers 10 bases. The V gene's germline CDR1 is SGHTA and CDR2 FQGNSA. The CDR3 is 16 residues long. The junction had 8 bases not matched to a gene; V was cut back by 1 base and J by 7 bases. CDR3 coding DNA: TGTGCCAGCAGCTTAGTGGGGACTAGCGAGACTAATACGCAGTATTTT. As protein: CASSLVGTSETNTQYF.

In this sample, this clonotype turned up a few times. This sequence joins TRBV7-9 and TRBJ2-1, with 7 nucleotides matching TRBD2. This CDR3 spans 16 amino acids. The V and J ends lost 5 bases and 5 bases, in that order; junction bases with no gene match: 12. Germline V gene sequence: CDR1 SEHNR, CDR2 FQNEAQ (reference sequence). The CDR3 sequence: CASSQPLAGYDNEQFF. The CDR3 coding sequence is TGTGCCAGCAGCCAACCTTTAGCGGGTTATGACAATGAGCAGTTCTTC.

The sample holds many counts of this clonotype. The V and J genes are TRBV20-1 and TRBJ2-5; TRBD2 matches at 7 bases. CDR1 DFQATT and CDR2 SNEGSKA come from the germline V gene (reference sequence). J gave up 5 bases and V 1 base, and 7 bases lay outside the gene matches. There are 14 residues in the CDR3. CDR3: CSARGGGSSETQYF. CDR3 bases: TGCAGTGCTAGAGGAGGCGGGAGTAGTGAGACCCAGTACTTC.

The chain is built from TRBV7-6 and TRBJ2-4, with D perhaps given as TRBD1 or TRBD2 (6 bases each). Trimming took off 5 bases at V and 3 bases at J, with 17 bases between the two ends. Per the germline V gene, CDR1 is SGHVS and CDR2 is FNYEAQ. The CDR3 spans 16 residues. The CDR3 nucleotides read TGTGCCAGCAGCCCATGGACTACAGGGAGCAAAAACATTCAGTACTTC. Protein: CASSPWTTGSKNIQYF.

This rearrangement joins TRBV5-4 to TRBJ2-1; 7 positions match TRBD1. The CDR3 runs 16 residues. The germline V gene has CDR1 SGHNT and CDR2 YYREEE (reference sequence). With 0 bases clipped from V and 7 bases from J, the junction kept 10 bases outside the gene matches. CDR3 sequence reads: CASSLGTSRTGNEQFF. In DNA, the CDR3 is TGTGCCAGCAGCTTGGGGACCTCGAGGACAGGAAATGAGCAGTTCTTC. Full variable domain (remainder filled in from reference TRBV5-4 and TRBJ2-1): ETGVTQSPTHLIKTRGQQVTLRCSSQSGHNTVSWYQQALGQGPQFIFQYYREEENGRGNFPPRFSGLQFPNYSSELNVNALELDDSALYLCASSLGTSRTGNEQFFGPGTRLTVL.

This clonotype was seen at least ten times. DNA for the CDR3: TGTGCCAGCAGCTCACGGACGAAGAACACTGAAGCTTTCTTT. Translated, it gives CASSSRTKNTEAFF. The chain links TRBV14 to TRBJ1-1; D gene ambiguous. The CDR3 contains 14 residues. Germline V lookup: CDR1 SGHDN, CDR2 FVKESK. V gave up 5 bases and J gave up 1 base, with 11 bases separating them.

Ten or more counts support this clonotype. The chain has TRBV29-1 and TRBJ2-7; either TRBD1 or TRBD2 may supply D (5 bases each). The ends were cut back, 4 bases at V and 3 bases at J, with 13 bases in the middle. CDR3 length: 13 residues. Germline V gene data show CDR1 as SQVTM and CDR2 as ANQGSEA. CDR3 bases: TGCAGCGTTGTTAGGGACGGGAACTACGAGCAGTACTTC. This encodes CSVVRDGNYEQYF.

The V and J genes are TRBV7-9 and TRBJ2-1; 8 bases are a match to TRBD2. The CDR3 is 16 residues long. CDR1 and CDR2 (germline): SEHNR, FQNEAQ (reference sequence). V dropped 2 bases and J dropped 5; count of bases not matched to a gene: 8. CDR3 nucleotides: TGTGCCAGCAGCTTACTCGTCGGGAGGGGGGACAATGAGCAGTTCTTC. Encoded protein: CASSLLVGRGDNEQFF.

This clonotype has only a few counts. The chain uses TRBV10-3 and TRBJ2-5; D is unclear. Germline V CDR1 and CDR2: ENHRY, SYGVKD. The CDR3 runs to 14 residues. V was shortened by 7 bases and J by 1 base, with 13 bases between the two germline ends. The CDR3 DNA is TGTGCCATCAATGAAAGGGTCCCCCAAGAGACCCAGTACTTC. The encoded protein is CAINERVPQETQYF.

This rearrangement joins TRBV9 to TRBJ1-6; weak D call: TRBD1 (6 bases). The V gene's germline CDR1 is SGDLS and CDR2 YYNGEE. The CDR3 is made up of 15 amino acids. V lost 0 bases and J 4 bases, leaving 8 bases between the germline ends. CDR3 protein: CASSVGGQYNSPLHF. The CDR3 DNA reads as TGTGCCAGCAGCGTAGGGGGACAATATAATTCACCCCTCCACTTT. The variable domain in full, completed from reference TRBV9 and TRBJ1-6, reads DSGVTQTPKHLITATGQRVTLRCSPRSGDLSVYWYQQSLDQGLQFLIQYYNGEERAKGNILERFSAQQFPDLHSELNLSSLELGDSALYFCASSVGGQYNSPLHFGNGTRLTVT.